Below, 32 T cell receptor beta chains from the same sample are listed, as sequenced in a study of blood T cell repertoires in COVID-19 (dated by TCRdb to the early 2020s). The library was generated by the immunoSEQ multiplex PCR assay. In TCRdb, the immuneACCESS table is reduced to in-frame sequences with V and J assigned. These tables do not hold every clone; where another copy was compared, an unresolved V gene accounts for under half, and the others remain unexplained. For this sample there are over 200,000 clones; 80% to 90% appear just once. Together, the top ten hold 6.2% of the sample. The specimen sequenced was peripheral blood. The receptors originated from a man in his fifties or sixties who had recovered from COVID-19.

This clone was observed once. V and J are TRBV27 and TRBJ2-3; D might be TRBD2 (6 bases). Germline V gives CDR1 MNHEY, CDR2 SMNVEV (reference sequence). CDR3 size: 15 residues. Trimming removed 4 bases from V and 0 bases from J, with 11 bases in between. CDR3 DNA sequence: TGTGCCAGCAGTTCCGGACTATTCAGCACAGATACGCAGTATTTT. This encodes CASSSGLFSTDTQYF.

This chain connects TRBV19 to TRBJ2-7, with 12 bases that match TRBD2. The CDR3 loop spans 15 amino acids. CDR1 and CDR2 from the germline V gene are LNHDA and SQIVND (reference sequence). Trimming took 5 bases from V and 2 from J; bases not matched to a gene: 4. CDR3 bases: TGTGCCAGTAGTTCAAGGACTAGCGGGGCCTACGAGCAGTACTTC. Encoded protein: CASSSRTSGAYEQYF.

The V and J genes are TRBV6-5 and TRBJ1-1; D gene ambiguous. CDR3 length: 15 residues. Germline CDR1 reads MNHEY; CDR2 reads SVGAGI. V lost 2 bases to trimming and J lost 1 base, with 11 bases between them. CDR3 coding DNA: TGTGCCAGCAGTTACGCGACCAGAGGGAACACTGAAGCTTTCTTT. This gives the protein CASSYATRGNTEAFF.

The V call is TRBV5-6, the J call TRBJ1-1; the D gene is possibly TRBD1 (5 bases). CDR1 and CDR2 (germline): SGHDT, YYEEEE. CDR3 length equals 16 residues. The germline V and J ends were trimmed by 1 base and 0 bases, with 13 bases remaining between them. CDR3: CASSLYLTAMNTEAFF. For the CDR3, the DNA is TGTGCCAGCAGCTTGTATCTGACAGCCATGAACACTGAAGCTTTCTTT.

The J gene is TRBJ2-5, the V gene TRBV6-5, with 10 bases matching TRBD2. CDR3 length: 15 residues. V shed 5 bases and J 4 bases; nucleotides not matched to a gene: 7. Germline V gene lookup returns CDR1 MNHEY and CDR2 SVGAGI. In DNA form, the CDR3 reads TGTGCCAGCAGTACCCTTCGACTAGCGGGAGAGACCCAGTACTTC. This codes for CASSTLRLAGETQYF.

CDR3 DNA sequence: TGTGCCAGCAGCCCTGCCAGCGGGGGGGCCAGCACAGATACGCAGTATTTT. Encoded protein: CASSPASGGASTDTQYF. The rearrangement uses TRBV7-2 and TRBJ2-3; 10 bases are a match to TRBD2. The CDR3 covers 17 residues. CDR1 and CDR2 from the germline V gene are SGHTA and FQGNSA. V gave up 5 bases and J gave up 0 bases; unmatched junction bases: 8.

The chain has TRBV10-3 and TRBJ1-2; perhaps TRBD1 as D (6 bases). Germline lookup yields CDR1 ENHRY and CDR2 SYGVKD. Between the trimmed V and J ends, which lost 10 bases and 8 bases, there was a span of 17 bases. The CDR3 sequence is 12 residues long. CDR3 loop: CATQTDSEGYTF. The CDR3 nucleotides read TGTGCCACCCAAACGGACAGTGAAGGCTACACCTTC.

The CDR3 sequence: CASSFARSLYGEQYF. The CDR3, as DNA: TGTGCCAGCAGTTTCGCGCGGTCGCTATATGGCGAGCAGTACTTC. This sequence joins TRBV28 and TRBJ2-7; D uncertain. This CDR3 spans 15 amino acids. CDR1 MDHEN and CDR2 SYDVKM come from the germline V gene. Trimming cost V 3 bases and J 6 bases, with 18 bases left between them.

The chain employs TRBV5-1 and TRBJ2-6, with TRBD1 identical over 11 bases. With 7 bases clipped from V and 1 base from J, the junction kept 4 bases outside the gene matches. Germline V gene data show CDR1 as SGHRS and CDR2 as YFSETQ. The CDR3 covers 16 residues. The CDR3 loop is CASSGTGGSGANVLTF. The CDR3 bases are TGCGCCAGCTCCGGGACAGGGGGGTCTGGGGCCAACGTCCTGACTTTC.

A single count supports this clone. The genes are TRBV6-5 and TRBJ1-2; D not resolved. Per germline, CDR1 MNHEY and CDR2 SVGAGI. The CDR3 loop spans 11 amino acids. V was shortened by 6 bases and J by 4 bases, with 6 bases between the two germline ends. The CDR3 nucleotides read TGTGCCAGCAGGTCGGTCTATGGCTACACCTTC. It is translated as CASRSVYGYTF.

The CDR3 is CASSLPLAGYNEQFF. Here the CDR3 DNA reads TGTGCCAGCAGCCTCCCACTAGCGGGTTACAATGAGCAGTTCTTC. The J gene is TRBJ2-1, the V gene TRBV5-4, with TRBD2 matching over 9 bases. This CDR3 has 15 residues. Unmatched junction bases numbered 6, after V lost 4 bases and J lost 4 bases. In germline, CDR1 is SGHNT, CDR2 YYREEE (reference sequence).

There are a few counts of this clone. This chain uses TRBV19 with TRBJ1-1; D not certain. Per germline, CDR1 LNHDA and CDR2 SQIVND (reference sequence). V dropped 3 bases and J dropped 0 bases, with 14 bases sitting between them. CDR3 length: 16 amino acids. The CDR3 DNA reads as TGTGCCAGTAGTATCCTCGGAGGGAGCTTGAACACTGAAGCTTTCTTT. Translating it yields CASSILGGSLNTEAFF. The variable domain in full, completed from reference TRBV19 and TRBJ1-1, reads DGGITQSPKYLFRKEGQNVTLSCEQNLNHDAMYWYRQDPGQGLRLIYYSQIVNDFQKGDIAEGYSVSREKKESFPLTVTSAQKNPTAFYLCASSILGGSLNTEAFFGQGTRLTVV.

The rearrangement joins TRBV14 to TRBJ1-4; D perhaps matches TRBD1 (6 bases). V dropped 6 bases and J dropped 5 bases, with 16 bases sitting between them. Germline CDR1 SGHDN, CDR2 FVKESK. This CDR3 comprises 15 residues. CDR3 sequence: CASSPAGARNEKLFF. CDR3 in DNA: TGTGCCAGCAGTCCTGCAGGGGCGAGGAATGAAAAACTGTTTTTT. Based on the CDR3 plus reference TRBV14 and TRBJ1-4, the full variable domain is EAGVTQFPSHSVIEKGQTVTLRCDPISGHDNLYWYRRVMGKEIKFLLHFVKESKQDESGMPNNRFLAERTGGTYSTLKVQPAELEDSGVYFCASSPAGARNEKLFFGSGTQLSVL.

The V and J genes are TRBV2 and TRBJ1-2; TRBD1 matches 10 bases. The CDR3 loop spans 14 amino acids. Per germline, CDR1 SNHLY and CDR2 FYNNEI. Trimming took 4 bases from V and 5 from J; bases not matched to a gene: 4. The CDR3 region has the DNA TGTGCCAGCAGTGGGACAGGGGGACTTTATGGCTACACCTTC. Its protein product is CASSGTGGLYGYTF.

The V gene is TRBV19, the J gene TRBJ1-2; D not resolved. The CDR3 totals 12 residues. Trimming took off 3 bases at V and 8 bases at J, with 10 bases between the two ends. The V gene's germline CDR1 is LNHDA and CDR2 SQIVND (reference sequence). CDR3 sequence reads: CASSISEAGYTF. CDR3 DNA sequence: TGTGCCAGTAGTATCAGTGAGGCCGGCTACACCTTC. The whole variable domain, filled in from reference TRBV19 and TRBJ1-2, reads DGGITQSPKYLFRKEGQNVTLSCEQNLNHDAMYWYRQDPGQGLRLIYYSQIVNDFQKGDIAEGYSVSREKKESFPLTVTSAQKNPTAFYLCASSISEAGYTFGSGTRLTVV.

The genes are TRBV9 and TRBJ2-3; 10 bases map to TRBD2. Trimming took 4 bases from V and 0 from J; bases not matched to a gene: 17. Germline lookup yields CDR1 SGDLS and CDR2 YYNGEE. The CDR3 is 20 residues long. In nucleotides, the CDR3 is TGTGCCAGCAGCCCCCGTGGGGCTAGCGGGGGCCCGATGAGCACAGATACGCAGTATTTT. Protein product: CASSPRGASGGPMSTDTQYF. The entire variable domain, with the rest obtained from reference TRBV9 and TRBJ2-3, is as follows: DSGVTQTPKHLITATGQRVTLRCSPRSGDLSVYWYQQSLDQGLQFLIQYYNGEERAKGNILERFSAQQFPDLHSELNLSSLELGDSALYFCASSPRGASGGPMSTDTQYFGPGTRLTVL.

The V call is TRBV7-2, the J call TRBJ2-5, with a tentative D call TRBD1 (6 bases). CDR1 and CDR2 from the germline V gene are SGHTA and FQGNSA. V lost 4 bases to trimming and J lost 4 bases, with 16 bases between them. The CDR3 loop spans 15 amino acids. The CDR3 coding sequence is TGTGCCAGCAGCTCCGTCGGACAGATTGGAGAGACCCAGTACTTC. This gives the protein CASSSVGQIGETQYF.

J is TRBJ2-5 and V is TRBV5-5; TRBD1 might be the D (6 bases). There are 14 residues in the CDR3. V gave up 4 bases and J gave up 4 bases, with 14 bases separating them. Germline V lookup: CDR1 SGHKS, CDR2 YYEKEE (reference sequence). CDR3 sequence: CASSPQGPGETQYF. CDR3 in DNA: TGTGCCAGCAGCCCCCAGGGGCCCGGAGAGACCCAGTACTTC.

This clone showed up just a few times. The genes are TRBV30 and TRBJ1-5; D is undetermined. The CDR3 sequence is 13 residues long. V gave up 5 bases and J gave up 3 bases, with 11 bases separating them. CDR1 and CDR2 from the germline V gene are GTSNPN and SVGIG (reference sequence). CDR3 in amino acids: CAWGSGDNQPQHF. CDR3 coding DNA: TGTGCCTGGGGAAGCGGGGACAATCAGCCCCAGCATTTT.

The chain is built from TRBV6-1 and TRBJ1-2; D not certain. Per the germline V gene, CDR1 is MNHNS and CDR2 is SASEGT. This CDR3 is built from 13 residues. V gave up 1 base and J gave up 3 bases, with 6 bases separating them. CDR3 protein: CASSEGQYYGYTF. The CDR3 DNA sequence: TGTGCCAGCAGTGAAGGGCAGTACTATGGCTACACCTTC.

A single count supports this clone. The J gene is TRBJ2-7, the V gene TRBV18; 8 bases are shared with TRBD1. The CDR3 has 15 amino acids. Germline-derived CDR1 and CDR2 are KGHSH and LQKENI. Losses at the gene ends were 4 bases for V and 3 bases for J; bases not matched to a gene: 8. The CDR3 nucleotides are TGTGCCAGCTCACTCTCAGGACAGGGCGGCTACGAGCAGTACTTC. Translated, it gives CASSLSGQGGYEQYF.

V is TRBV28 and J is TRBJ1-1; D unresolved. The CDR3 totals 13 residues. The germline gives CDR1 MDHEN, CDR2 SYDVKM. Trimming removed 7 bases from V and 7 bases from J, with 16 bases in between. The CDR3 DNA sequence: TGTGCCAGCACTCCGGGAAATCGGGGTGAAGCTTTCTTT. It is translated as CASTPGNRGEAFF.

Concerning this clone itself: An end of the junction does not agree with germline; a read error may underlie this. The J gene is TRBJ2-5, the V gene TRBV6-5; D unclear. The length of the CDR3 is 11 residues. CDR1 is MNHEY, CDR2 SVGAGI, per germline. CDR3 region: CASSYQETQYF. The CDR3 bases are TGTGCCAGCAGTTACCAGGAGACCCAGTACTTC.

The chain couples TRBV10-2 to TRBJ2-3; D gene uncertain. CDR1 is WSHSY, CDR2 SAAADI, per germline. This CDR3 has 14 amino acids. Deletions cut 3 bases from V and 3 bases from J, with 10 bases between. This CDR3 is CASSDRGSTDTQYF. In DNA, the CDR3 is TGCGCCAGCAGTGACCGCGGCTCTACAGATACGCAGTATTTT.

V is TRBV19 and J is TRBJ1-5, with D perhaps matching TRBD1 (5 bases). V lost 10 bases, J lost 1 base, and 14 bases lay in between. There are 14 residues in the CDR3. Germline CDR1 LNHDA, CDR2 SQIVND (reference sequence). CDR3 nucleotides: TGTGCCACCAAGGAGACAGCCAGCAATCAGCCCCAGCATTTT. It codes for CATKETASNQPQHF. The full variable domain, in which reference TRBV19 and TRBJ1-5 provide the parts outside the CDR3, is DGGITQSPKYLFRKEGQNVTLSCEQNLNHDAMYWYRQDPGQGLRLIYYSQIVNDFQKGDIAEGYSVSREKKESFPLTVTSAQKNPTAFYLCATKETASNQPQHFGDGTRLSIL.

This clone was observed a single time. The CDR3 DNA is TGTGCCACCCGGGCTAGCGGGAAAGCCGGGGAGCTGTTTTTT. Translation gives CATRASGKAGELFF. The V call is TRBV24-1, the J call TRBJ2-2; 9 bases line up with TRBD2. V dropped 9 bases and J dropped 6; count of bases not matched to a gene: 7. The CDR3 covers 14 residues. Germline CDR1 reads KGHDR; CDR2 reads SFDVKD.

The chain combines TRBV19 with TRBJ2-2; TRBD1 matches 9 bases. V shed 5 bases and J 5 bases; nucleotides not matched to a gene: 12. Looked up from germline, CDR1 is LNHDA and CDR2 is SQIVND (reference sequence). The CDR3 totals 17 residues. The DNA of the CDR3 is TGTGCCAGTAGTCGCTCTTTCCTCGGGACAGGGACCGGGGAGCTGTTTTTT. Translated, it gives CASSRSFLGTGTGELFF.

This sequence joins TRBV5-4 and TRBJ2-1; no clear D gene. Germline V gene sequence: CDR1 SGHNT, CDR2 YYREEE (reference sequence). Between the trimmed V and J ends, which lost 5 bases and 4 bases, there was a span of 10 bases. CDR3 length: 13 amino acids. The CDR3 DNA sequence: TGTGCCAGCAGTTCTCCCCCTTACAATGAGCAGTTCTTC. It yields the protein CASSSPPYNEQFF.

This clone appeared once. The gene calls are TRBV7-8 and TRBJ2-1; TRBD1 aligns across 9 bases. CDR1 and CDR2 from the germline V gene are SGHVS and FQNEAQ. The CDR3 contains 15 residues. J gave up 8 bases and V 5 bases, and 10 bases lay outside the gene matches. CDR3 nucleotide sequence: TGTGCCAGCAGCGACCGGGACAGGGTAAGGGATGAGCAGTTCTTC. Protein product: CASSDRDRVRDEQFF.

In its sample, this clone was seen a few times. CDR3 sequence (DNA): TGTGCCAGTACCAAGGACAGGGGGGCCCCCTCCTACAATGAGCAGTTCTTC. Translation: CASTKDRGAPSYNEQFF. The chain couples TRBV19 to TRBJ2-1; 10 nucleotides agree with TRBD1. Germline CDR1 reads LNHDA; CDR2 reads SQIVND (reference sequence). This CDR3 is built from 17 residues. V trimming: 7 bases; J trimming: 0 bases; junction bases outside the gene matches: 9. Filled out from reference TRBV19 and TRBJ2-1, the complete variable domain reads DGGITQSPKYLFRKEGQNVTLSCEQNLNHDAMYWYRQDPGQGLRLIYYSQIVNDFQKGDIAEGYSVSREKKESFPLTVTSAQKNPTAFYLCASTKDRGAPSYNEQFFGPGTRLTVL.

The gene calls are TRBV6-5 and TRBJ1-4; the match to TRBD1 covers 7 bases. After removal of 7 bases from V and 7 bases from J, the junction contained 6 bases not matched to a gene. CDR3 length: 13 residues. CDR1 is MNHEY, CDR2 SVGAGI, per germline. The CDR3 DNA sequence: TGTGCCAGCACAACAGGGGCGCGTGAAAAACTGTTTTTT. Amino acid sequence: CASTTGAREKLFF.

This chain connects TRBV27 to TRBJ2-2, with 8 bases matching TRBD2. The CDR3 totals 17 residues. V trimming: 5 bases; J trimming: 6 bases; junction bases outside the gene matches: 14. Germline-derived CDR1 and CDR2 are MNHEY and SMNVEV (reference sequence). In DNA, the CDR3 is TGTGCCAGCAGTCCCACCCCGGGGGGGCGGGTTGCCGGGGAGCTGTTTTTT. Protein sequence: CASSPTPGGRVAGELFF.